This T cell receptor (beta chain) was profiled in a study of cytomegalovirus exposure and HLA in healthy donors. Study outcomes and limitations: Later analysis identified several of the most significant clusters that appeared linked to common viral pathogens. Reports indicated that the classifier achieved high specificity and sensitivity in diagnosing cytomegalovirus status.

With regard to this clone: The antigen remains unidentified.

Donors likely had unrecorded immune exposures despite being nominally healthy when sampled. The V gene's germline CDR1 is SGHRS and CDR2 YFSETQ. Losses at the gene ends were 3 bases for V and 4 bases for J; bases not matched to a gene: 5. There are 15 residues in the CDR3. 60 Vbeta and 13 Jbeta primers were used in PCR. Using immunoSEQ multiplex PCR, the repertoire was profiled, and TCRdb retains in-frame clones only, with some absent. This sample's table has roughly 140,000 clones. V usage is TRBV5-1 and J usage is TRBJ1-5; TRBD1 matches at 9 bases. Sequences were obtained from PBMCs. The receptor was isolated from a man aged 35 to 55 in good health and CMV-seronegative. CDR3 DNA sequence: TGCGCCAGCAGCTCAGGACAGGGGCAGAATCAGCCCCAGCATTTT. Amino acids: CASSSGQGQNQPQHF.